The entry below gives a single T cell receptor (beta chain) sequence along with its context. This sample is part of a study of OX40 agonist ivuxolimab in advanced cancers. Germline-derived CDR1 and CDR2 are MDHEN and SYDVKM. The CDR3 has 15 amino acids. V trimming: 7 bases; J trimming: 6 bases; junction bases outside the gene matches: 8. Only in-frame clones appear in the TCRdb table, and some are missing; sequencing was by immunoSEQ multiplex PCR. The top ten clones hold around 0.8% of a sample with roughly 80,000 clones, about nine tenths of them seen once. The sequenced sample was CD4+ or CD8+ T cells sorted from blood, obtained in a trial of the OX40 agonist ivuxolimab. The chain combines TRBV28 with TRBJ1-5; TRBD1 agrees at 11 bases. The origin of this receptor is an adult with an advanced solid tumor such as melanoma, head and neck, liver or kidney cancer. The CDR3 protein is CASTAPDRGRQPQHF. For the CDR3, the DNA is TGTGCCAGCACCGCACCGGACAGGGGGCGTCAGCCCCAGCATTTT.